This passage covers 26 T cell receptor beta chains from one sample sequenced in a study of blood T cell repertoires in COVID-19. Generated by immunoSEQ multiplex PCR, the TCRdb table keeps only in-frame clones and is missing some. The profile shows a few hundred thousand clones, 89% of them singletons. The sequenced sample was peripheral blood. These receptors were obtained from a woman aged 25 to 39 with COVID-19, enrolled during active disease.

The V and J genes are TRBV7-2 and TRBJ2-6, with TRBD1 as a possible D gene (5 bases). CDR1 is SGHTA and CDR2 is FQGNSA in the germline V gene. Trimming took 2 bases from V and 1 from J, leaving 12 bases between them. The CDR3 is made up of 17 amino acids. CDR3 region: CASSLSHRTSGANVLTF. As DNA, the CDR3 is TGTGCCAGCAGCTTAAGTCACAGGACGTCTGGGGCCAACGTCCTGACTTTC.

This clone has more than one count but fewer than ten. The V and J genes are TRBV7-9 and TRBJ1-4; unclear D gene. Germline lookup yields CDR1 SEHNR and CDR2 FQNEAQ (reference sequence). The CDR3 is made up of 13 amino acids. Trimming pared 1 base from V and 6 bases from J, leaving 6 bases between. The CDR3 here is CASSLGGDEKLFF. For the CDR3, the DNA is TGTGCCAGCAGCTTAGGGGGAGATGAAAAACTGTTTTTT.

This chain connects TRBV19 to TRBJ2-1; TRBD2 matches at 9 bases. The length of the CDR3 is 14 residues. The V segment lost 5 bases and the J segment 6 bases; nucleotides outside the gene matches: 5. Germline-derived CDR1 and CDR2 are LNHDA and SQIVND (reference sequence). CDR3 loop: CASSSGLAANEQFF. The CDR3 region has the DNA TGTGCCAGTAGTTCGGGACTAGCCGCCAATGAGCAGTTCTTC.

The chain combines TRBV18 with TRBJ2-3; perhaps TRBD2 as D (6 bases). This CDR3 contains 15 residues. V lost 4 bases to trimming and J lost 0 bases, with 11 bases between them. The germline CDR1 and CDR2 sequences are KGHSH and LQKENI. For the CDR3, the DNA is TGTGCCAGCTCACGCGGGGTTGCTAGCACAGATACGCAGTATTTT. It yields the protein CASSRGVASTDTQYF.

The V and J genes are TRBV7-9 and TRBJ1-3, with 8 positions matching TRBD1. The CDR3 has 16 amino acids. Germline trimming cut 4 bases from V and 2 bases from J; bases unmatched to any gene: 7. The germline gives CDR1 SEHNR, CDR2 FQNEAQ (reference sequence). CDR3 sequence reads: CASSSPGQETGNTIYF. The CDR3 DNA sequence: TGTGCCAGCAGCTCCCCGGGACAGGAGACTGGAAACACCATATATTTT.

The chain joins TRBV19 to TRBJ1-4, with 9 bases that match TRBD1. The ends lost 8 bases at V and 5 bases at J; junction bases unmatched: 6. The CDR3 covers 14 residues. Germline loops: CDR1 LNHDA, CDR2 SQIVND (reference sequence). CDR3 residues: CASLQTGGNEKLFF. For the CDR3, the DNA is TGTGCCAGTCTCCAGACAGGGGGAAATGAAAAACTGTTTTTT.

This chain links TRBV7-9 with TRBJ1-3; possibly TRBD1 for D (6 bases). This CDR3 spans 15 amino acids. Germline V gives CDR1 SEHNR, CDR2 FQNEAQ (reference sequence). Trimming left V 3 bases short and J 2 bases short, with 11 bases between. As DNA, the CDR3 is TGTGCCAGCAGCTTCAGGGGAATGGCTGGAAACACCATATATTTT. Translated, it gives CASSFRGMAGNTIYF.

This clone occurred a few times. The V gene is TRBV7-2, the J gene TRBJ2-7, with 7 bases matching TRBD2. V trimming: 3 bases; J trimming: 4 bases; junction bases outside the gene matches: 9. This CDR3 comprises 15 residues. Germline values: CDR1 SGHTA, CDR2 FQGNSA. CDR3 nucleotides: TGTGCCAGCAGCTTCTCCGGGACTACTTTTTACGAGCAGTACTTC. It codes for CASSFSGTTFYEQYF.

This rearrangement joins TRBV7-2 to TRBJ2-3; 7 bases map to TRBD2. Per germline, CDR1 SGHTA and CDR2 FQGNSA. This CDR3 is built from 17 residues. V lost 1 base to trimming and J lost 2 bases; unmatched junction nucleotides: 9. CDR3 protein: CASSLETSRWATDTQYF. CDR3 DNA sequence: TGTGCCAGCAGCTTAGAGACTAGCCGGTGGGCCACAGATACGCAGTATTTT.

The genes are TRBV30 and TRBJ2-2; a weak D match, TRBD2 (5 bases). The CDR3 totals 11 residues. Per the germline V gene, CDR1 is GTSNPN and CDR2 is SVGIG (reference sequence). The CDR3 nucleotides are TGTGCGCTCGAGGGTGGTGGGGAGCTGTTTTTT. Protein sequence: CALEGGGELFF.

The CDR3 DNA sequence: TGTGCCACCAGTGATTCCGACAGAAACTATGGCTACACCTTC. It yields the protein CATSDSDRNYGYTF. The chain uses TRBV24-1 and TRBJ1-2, with D possibly being TRBD1 (5 bases). The CDR3 sequence is 14 residues long. CDR1 is KGHDR, CDR2 SFDVKD, per germline. Trimming removed 2 bases at V and 2 bases at J, with 8 bases between.

The rearrangement uses TRBV7-2 and TRBJ2-3; D might be TRBD2 (5 bases). CDR1 is SGHTA, CDR2 FQGNSA, per germline. CDR3 length: 15 amino acids. The V end was cut by 3 bases, the J end by 4 bases, with 14 bases between. This chain's CDR3 is CASSFGLALADTQYF. CDR3 DNA sequence: TGTGCCAGCAGCTTTGGACTCGCCCTGGCAGATACGCAGTATTTT.

The V call is TRBV28, the J call TRBJ1-2; D is undetermined. The V end lost 6 bases, the J end lost 8 bases, and 16 bases lay between the germline ends. The germline gives CDR1 MDHEN, CDR2 SYDVKM. This CDR3 has 13 amino acids. The CDR3 nucleotides read TGTGCCAGCAGCCCCCACAGCCCGTCCGGCTACACCTTC. It encodes CASSPHSPSGYTF.

The chain couples TRBV5-6 to TRBJ2-2; D gene ambiguous. Between the trimmed V and J ends, which lost 4 bases and 2 bases, there was a span of 6 bases. CDR1 is SGHDT, CDR2 YYEEEE, per germline. This CDR3 region has 13 residues. DNA of the CDR3: TGTGCCAGCAGCCCCGTCAACACCGGGGAGCTGTTTTTT. Translation gives CASSPVNTGELFF.

The rearrangement joins TRBV7-9 to TRBJ1-2; no clear D gene. From germline, CDR1 is SEHNR and CDR2 FQNEAQ (reference sequence). The V gene lost 6 bases and the J gene lost 1 base, with 18 bases spanning the gap. The length of the CDR3 is 16 residues. The CDR3 sequence is CASSHPLEGRNYGYTF. DNA for the CDR3: TGTGCCAGCAGTCACCCACTGGAGGGCCGTAACTATGGCTACACCTTC.

The V gene is TRBV5-5, the J gene TRBJ2-7; weak D call: TRBD2 (6 bases). CDR1 and CDR2 from the germline V gene are SGHKS and YYEKEE (reference sequence). Trimming pared 3 bases from V and 4 bases from J, leaving 17 bases between. This CDR3 contains 15 residues. The CDR3 reads CASSWAAGGAYEQYF. CDR3 bases: TGTGCCAGCAGCTGGGCAGCCGGAGGGGCTTACGAGCAGTACTTC.

This chain uses TRBV7-2 with TRBJ2-3, with TRBD2 matching 9 bases. V shed 1 base, J shed 0 bases, and the junction held 5 bases outside the gene matches. The CDR3 runs to 17 residues. CDR1 is SGHTA, CDR2 FQGNSA, per germline. In DNA, the CDR3 is TGTGCCAGCAGCTTAGTCCTAGCGGGGATTAGCACAGATACGCAGTATTTT. The encoded protein is CASSLVLAGISTDTQYF. Supplemented by reference TRBV7-2 and TRBJ2-3, the full variable domain reads GAGVSQSPSNKVTEKGKDVELRCDPISGHTALYWYRQSLGQGLEFLIYFQGNSAPDKSGLPSDRFSAERTGGSVSTLTIQRTQQEDSAVYLCASSLVLAGISTDTQYFGPGTRLTVL.

The genes are TRBV7-2 and TRBJ2-2; D may be TRBD1 (6 bases). Germline-derived CDR1 and CDR2 are SGHTA and FQGNSA. This CDR3 has 15 amino acids. The V and J ends lost 5 bases and 1 base respectively, with 11 bases between them. The CDR3 DNA reads TGTGCCAGCAGCCCGGAGACAGGGAACACCGGGGAGCTGTTTTTT. Translating it yields CASSPETGNTGELFF. Looking up the rest from reference TRBV7-2 and TRBJ2-2 gives the full variable domain: GAGVSQSPSNKVTEKGKDVELRCDPISGHTALYWYRQSLGQGLEFLIYFQGNSAPDKSGLPSDRFSAERTGGSVSTLTIQRTQQEDSAVYLCASSPETGNTGELFFGEGSRLTVL.

The chain joins TRBV5-6 to TRBJ2-1; the D gene is possibly TRBD1 (7 bases). Trimming took 4 bases from V and 10 from J, leaving 15 bases between them. Per the germline V gene, CDR1 is SGHDT and CDR2 is YYEEEE. CDR3 length: 13 amino acids. DNA for the CDR3: TGTGCCAGCAGCGCGGGACAGCCCAACGAGCAGTTCTTC. Encoded protein: CASSAGQPNEQFF. The whole variable domain, filled in from reference TRBV5-6 and TRBJ2-1, reads DAGVTQSPTHLIKTRGQQVTLRCSPKSGHDTVSWYQQALGQGPQFIFQYYEEEERQRGNFPDRFSGHQFPNYSSELNVNALLLGDSALYLCASSAGQPNEQFFGPGTRLTVL.

This rearrangement joins TRBV6-5 to TRBJ1-2; 8 bases agree with TRBD1. Trimming removed 5 bases from V and 7 bases from J; junction bases left unmatched: 9. From germline, CDR1 is MNHEY and CDR2 SVGAGI. The CDR3 has 14 residues. CDR3 protein: CASSRGPGGSGYTF. As DNA, the CDR3 is TGTGCCAGCAGTCGTGGTCCAGGGGGCAGTGGCTACACCTTC.

The gene calls are TRBV5-4 and TRBJ2-3; 12 nucleotides line up with TRBD2. The CDR3 runs to 13 residues. Germline loops: CDR1 SGHNT, CDR2 YYREEE (reference sequence). The CDR3 DNA is TGTTCTAGCGGGAGGGCCGGGGTAGATACGCAGTATTTT. Amino acid sequence: CSSGRAGVDTQYF.

J is TRBJ2-1 and V is TRBV29-1, with unresolved D. CDR1 and CDR2 from the germline V gene are SQVTM and ANQGSEA. This CDR3 region has 14 residues. V was shortened by 4 bases and J by 0 bases, with 10 bases between the two germline ends. CDR3 sequence reads: CSVVVSGSYNEQFF. DNA for the CDR3: TGCAGCGTTGTTGTGTCAGGCTCCTACAATGAGCAGTTCTTC.

This sequence joins TRBV19 and TRBJ1-4; D ambiguous. The CDR3 consists of 14 residues. Trimming cost V 3 bases and J 7 bases, with 12 bases left between them. CDR1 and CDR2 (germline): LNHDA, SQIVND (reference sequence). The chain's CDR3 is CASSMRTRREKLFF. The CDR3 DNA follows: TGTGCCAGTAGTATGAGAACGAGGCGTGAAAAACTGTTTTTT.

V is TRBV3-1 (or the pseudogene TRBV3-2) and J is TRBJ1-3; tentative D call: TRBD1 (6 bases). This CDR3 has 17 residues. Germline values: CDR1 LGHDT, CDR2 YNNKEL (reference sequence). The V end was cut by 8 bases, the J end by 0 bases, with 20 bases between. The CDR3 here is CASGLDRRPFSGNTIYF. Here the CDR3 DNA reads TGTGCCAGCGGGCTTGACAGGAGGCCTTTCTCTGGAAACACCATATATTTT.

This chain uses TRBV9 with TRBJ2-1; D is possibly TRBD1 (6 bases). Trimming removed 4 bases from V and 0 bases from J, with 11 bases in between. The CDR3 consists of 15 residues. In germline, CDR1 is SGDLS, CDR2 YYNGEE. The CDR3, as DNA: TGTGCCAGCAGCCGACAGGCCAGCTCCTACAATGAGCAGTTCTTC. It translates to CASSRQASSYNEQFF.

The chain employs TRBV7-2 and TRBJ2-1; TRBD2 aligns across 9 bases. In germline, CDR1 is SGHTA, CDR2 FQGNSA. J lost 10 bases, V lost 5 bases, and 9 bases had no gene match. The length of the CDR3 is 14 residues. The CDR3 region is CASSEIGTSPEQFF. The CDR3 bases are TGTGCCAGCAGCGAGATCGGGACTAGCCCCGAGCAGTTCTTC.